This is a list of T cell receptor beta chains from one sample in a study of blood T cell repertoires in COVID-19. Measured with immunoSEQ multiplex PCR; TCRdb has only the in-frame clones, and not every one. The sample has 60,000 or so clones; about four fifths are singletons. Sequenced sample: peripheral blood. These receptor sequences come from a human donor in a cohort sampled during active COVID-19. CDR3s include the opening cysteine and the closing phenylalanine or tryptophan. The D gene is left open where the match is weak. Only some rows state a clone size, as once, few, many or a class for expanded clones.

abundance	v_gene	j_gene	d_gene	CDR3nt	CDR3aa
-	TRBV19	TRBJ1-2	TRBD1	TGTGCCAGTAGCTGGACAGGGTTGGACTATGGCTACACCTTC	CASSWTGLDYGYTF
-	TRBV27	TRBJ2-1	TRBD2	TGTGCCAGCAGTTTGCGGGAGTGGAATGAGCAGTTCTTC	CASSLREWNEQFF
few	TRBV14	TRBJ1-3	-	TGTGCCAGCAGCCAAGATGGGGGGTCTGGAAACACCATATATTTT	CASSQDGGSGNTIYF
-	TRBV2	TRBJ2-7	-	TGTGCCAGCAAACGCGGTCCCTACGAGCAGTACTTC	CASKRGPYEQYF
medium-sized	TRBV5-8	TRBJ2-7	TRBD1	TGTGCCAGCAGCTGGGACAGCTCCTACGAGCAGTACTTC	CASSWDSSYEQYF
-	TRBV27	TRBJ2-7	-	TGTGCCAGCGAAAGGAGGGCGGCTGGGGAGCAGTACTTC	CASERRAAGEQYF
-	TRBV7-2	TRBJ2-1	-	TGTGCCAGCAGCTTAGTTCGGGGCTCCTACAATGAGCAGTTCTTC	CASSLVRGSYNEQFF
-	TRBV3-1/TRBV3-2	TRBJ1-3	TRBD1	TGTGCCAGCAGCCACCGGGACAGGACCCACTCTGGAAACACCATATATTTT	CASSHRDRTHSGNTIYF
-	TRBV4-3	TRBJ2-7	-	TGCGCCAGCAGCCAAGGAGGAGGGAGCACCTACGAGCAGTACTTC	CASSQGGGSTYEQYF
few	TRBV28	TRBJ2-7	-	TGTGCCAGCAGTGCCGCTCGGGATGCCTACGAGCAGTACTTC	CASSAARDAYEQYF
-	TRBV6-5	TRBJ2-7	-	TGTGCCAGCAGGCAACGGGACATCAACTACGAGCAGTACTTC	CASRQRDINYEQYF
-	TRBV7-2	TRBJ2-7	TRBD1	TGTGCCAGCAGCTTATTGGAGGGGGGGACAGGGAACCGGCAGTACTTC	CASSLLEGGTGNRQYF
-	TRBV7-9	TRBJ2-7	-	TGTGCCAGCAGCTTCCAGAACTACGAGCAGTACTTC	CASSFQNYEQYF
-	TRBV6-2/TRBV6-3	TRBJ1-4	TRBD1	TGTGCCAGCAGCCGAACCGGGACAGGGCAAGAAAAACTGTTTTTT	CASSRTGTGQEKLFF
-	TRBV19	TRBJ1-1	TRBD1	TGTGCCAGTAGTGTTACAGGGGGCACTGAAGCTTTCTTT	CASSVTGGTEAFF
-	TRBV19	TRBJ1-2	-	TGTGCCAGTAGTCCCTGGGACACCGCGAGATATGGCTACACCTTC	CASSPWDTARYGYTF